This passage covers 30 T cell receptor beta chains from one sample sequenced in a study of CXCR3-negative and CXCR3-positive naive CD8 T cells. It was by 5' RACE with UMI labels that the TRB cDNA libraries were prepared. For each CDR3 protein, TCRdb gives one entry from its re-call of the 5' RACE reads, without DNA. The clone table shows tens of thousands of distinct CDR3 sequences, with the ten largest holding about 1.1%. Source material: naive CXCR3- CD8+ T cells from blood. The subset is: CD45RO-CCR7+CD27+CD95- naive CD8+ T cells lacking CXCR3 (TNR3-). Receptor source: a human donor in good health. Some clones in this sample may be carry-over from other donors' samples.

The V gene is TRBV2, the J gene TRBJ2-1; TCRdb's D call, TRBD2, is unchecked because there is no DNA. This CDR3 has 17 amino acids. CDR1 is SNHLY, CDR2 FYNNEI, per germline. The CDR3 spells CASSEALRDYYYNEQFF. Drawing the rest from reference TRBV2 and TRBJ2-1, the complete variable domain is EPEVTQTPSHQVTQMGQEVILRCVPISNHLYFYWYRQILGQKVEFLVSFYNNEISEKSEIFDDQFSVERPDGSNFTLKIRSTKLEDSAMYFCASSEALRDYYYNEQFFGPGTRLTVL.

CDR3 protein: CASSLRDGSYNEQFF. The gene calls are TRBV11-3 and TRBJ2-1; TCRdb's D gene call, TRBD1, goes unchecked for lack of DNA. Germline CDR1 SGHNT, CDR2 YENEEA. There are 15 residues in the CDR3. Using reference TRBV11-3 and TRBJ2-1 for the parts outside the CDR3, the full variable domain is EAGVVQSPRYKIIEKKQPVAFWCNPISGHNTLYWYLQNLGQGPELLIRYENEEAVDDSQLPKDRFSAERLKGVDSTLKIQPAELGDSAVYLCASSLRDGSYNEQFFGPGTRLTVL.

The V call is TRBV25-1, the J call TRBJ2-7; TCRdb gives TRBD2 as the D gene, but with no DNA this cannot be confirmed. CDR3 length: 17 amino acids. Germline loops: CDR1 MGHDK, CDR2 SYGVNS. The CDR3 sequence: CASSESGTARQGGEQYF.

V is TRBV20-1 and J is TRBJ2-5. Germline CDR1 reads DFQATT; CDR2 reads SNEGSKA (reference sequence). This CDR3 spans 15 amino acids. The CDR3 spells CSARALQDSQETQYF.

This sequence joins TRBV5-6 and TRBJ1-6; TCRdb picks TRBD1, but there is no DNA to check that call. The CDR3 is 14 residues long. CDR1 is SGHDT, CDR2 YYEEEE, per germline. The CDR3 here is CASSLGQGNSPLHF.

The rearrangement uses TRBV28 and TRBJ2-5; TCRdb reports TRBD2, a call that lacks DNA to check it against. Germline V CDR1 and CDR2: MDHEN, SYDVKM. The CDR3 is 17 amino acids. CDR3 loop: CASRTGTSGRIQETQYF.

The chain combines TRBV27 with TRBJ2-7; TCRdb designates TRBD1, a call that cannot be tested without DNA. This CDR3 comprises 16 residues. CDR1 and CDR2 from the germline V gene are MNHEY and SMNVEV (reference sequence). The CDR3 reads CASSLTGGSHPYEQYF.

The rearrangement joins TRBV29-1 to TRBJ1-2; TCRdb's D call of TRBD1 is untestable without DNA. The germline gives CDR1 SQVTM, CDR2 ANQGSEA. The CDR3 has 15 residues. The CDR3: CSVCVGQGLPYGYTF.

The chain is built from TRBV11-3 and TRBJ2-3. This CDR3 is built from 13 residues. The germline V gene has CDR1 SGHNT and CDR2 YENEEA. CDR3 amino acids: CASSIETLDTQYF.

The chain combines TRBV10-3 with TRBJ2-7. Germline CDR1 ENHRY, CDR2 SYGVKD. The CDR3 totals 13 residues. The CDR3 region is CAISESIWIEQYF.

V is TRBV2 and J is TRBJ2-1; lacking DNA, the TRBD1 call made by TCRdb goes unchecked. The CDR3 is made up of 12 amino acids. Germline assignment: CDR1 SNHLY and CDR2 FYNNEI. The CDR3: CASSSGPKEQFF.

The gene calls are TRBV29-1 and TRBJ2-2. The CDR3 length is 14 residues. From germline, CDR1 is SQVTM and CDR2 ANQGSEA. CDR3 amino acids: CSVVNSPNTGELFF.

The chain couples TRBV20-1 to TRBJ1-2; TCRdb gives TRBD1 as the D gene, but with no DNA this cannot be confirmed. This CDR3 comprises 12 residues. Germline CDR1 DFQATT, CDR2 SNEGSKA (reference sequence). The chain's CDR3 is CSAKGQNYGYTF.

The rearrangement uses TRBV29-1 and TRBJ2-7; TCRdb's D call of TRBD2 is untestable without DNA. CDR3 length: 18 residues. Germline lookup yields CDR1 SQVTM and CDR2 ANQGSEA. The CDR3 is CSAEQGLAGGSFSYEQYF.

J is TRBJ1-2 and V is TRBV12-3 or TRBV12-4; TCRdb's D call, TRBD1, is unchecked because there is no DNA. The CDR3 sequence is 13 residues long. The CDR3 region is CASRTSTDDGYTF.

The chain has TRBV6-5 and TRBJ2-7. The germline V gene encodes CDR1 MNHEY and CDR2 SVGAGI. The CDR3 runs 11 residues. The CDR3: CASSGAYEQYF.

The J gene is TRBJ2-1, the V gene TRBV5-1; TCRdb names TRBD1, which stays unverified in the absence of DNA. This CDR3 has 19 residues. Germline CDR1 is SGHRS and CDR2 is YFSETQ. CDR3 residues: CASSLAPGQGALRNNEQFF. Complete variable domain (other parts from reference TRBV5-1 and TRBJ2-1): KAGVTQTPRYLIKTRGQQVTLSCSPISGHRSVSWYQQTPGQGLQFLFEYFSETQRNKGNFPGRFSGRQFSNSRSEMNVSTLELGDSALYLCASSLAPGQGALRNNEQFFGPGTRLTVL.

The V and J genes are TRBV12-5 and TRBJ2-2. The CDR3 loop spans 12 amino acids. Per the germline V gene, CDR1 is LGHNT and CDR2 is FRNRAP. CDR3 residues: CASGDTAGELFF.

The chain links TRBV4-1 to TRBJ2-2; TCRdb outputs TRBD1, but without DNA this stays unchecked. The length of the CDR3 is 14 residues. Germline assignment: CDR1 MGHRA and CDR2 YSYEKL. The CDR3 sequence is CASTRQGNTGELFF.

The chain is built from TRBV20-1 and TRBJ2-7; without DNA, the TCRdb call of TRBD2 cannot be checked. The CDR3 contains 13 residues. In germline, CDR1 is DFQATT, CDR2 SNEGSKA (reference sequence). The CDR3 loop is CSALDSTLYEQYF.

The CDR3 sequence: CASREAGRVSEQYF. The chain is built from TRBV2 and TRBJ2-7. This CDR3 is built from 14 residues. Per germline, CDR1 SNHLY and CDR2 FYNNEI. The whole variable domain, filled in from reference TRBV2 and TRBJ2-7, reads EPEVTQTPSHQVTQMGQEVILRCVPISNHLYFYWYRQILGQKVEFLVSFYNNEISEKSEIFDDQFSVERPDGSNFTLKIRSTKLEDSAMYFCASREAGRVSEQYFGPGTRLTVT.

The V and J genes are TRBV27 and TRBJ2-7; TCRdb designates TRBD2, a call that cannot be tested without DNA. CDR3 length: 14 residues. CDR1 and CDR2 from the germline V gene are MNHEY and SMNVEV (reference sequence). The chain's CDR3 is CASSLTAPGYEQYF.

The chain recombines TRBV12-3 or TRBV12-4 with TRBJ2-7; the D call of TRBD2 rests on TCRdb alone, since no DNA is present to check it. This CDR3 is 13 amino acids long. CDR3 region: CASSPGGSYEQYF.

The V and J genes are TRBV19 and TRBJ2-1; lacking DNA, the TRBD2 call made by TCRdb goes unchecked. The germline V gene encodes CDR1 LNHDA and CDR2 SQIVND (reference sequence). This CDR3 region has 15 residues. CDR3 in amino acids: CASSLSGGTYNEQFF.

The chain uses TRBV11-1 and TRBJ2-7. Germline lookup yields CDR1 SGHAT and CDR2 FQDESV (reference sequence). The CDR3 has 13 residues. This CDR3 is CASSYGRNYEQYF.

This chain joins TRBV5-1 and TRBJ2-5; TCRdb gives TRBD2 as the D gene, but with no DNA this cannot be confirmed. The germline CDR1 and CDR2 sequences are SGHRS and YFSETQ. The CDR3 length is 13 residues. CDR3 residues: CASSPAAEETQYF.

The chain carries TRBV29-1 and TRBJ1-2; TCRdb's assignment of TRBD1 cannot be checked, as there is no DNA. This CDR3 has 12 amino acids. CDR1 is SQVTM and CDR2 is ANQGSEA in the germline V gene. The CDR3 here is CSVEGDSYGYTF.

The chain joins TRBV23-1 to TRBJ2-3; the TCRdb D gene call, TRBD2, has no DNA to confirm it. TRBV23-1 is flagged as an ORF with uncertain function. There are 22 residues in the CDR3. The CDR3 sequence is CASSQYRWRVIWSGGARDTQYF.

The CDR3 here is CSVTEHYEQYF. The V gene is TRBV29-1, the J gene TRBJ2-7. The CDR3 is made up of 11 amino acids. Germline lookup yields CDR1 SQVTM and CDR2 ANQGSEA.

This rearrangement joins TRBV29-1 to TRBJ2-5; TCRdb outputs TRBD1, but without DNA this stays unchecked. CDR3 length: 16 residues. Germline V gives CDR1 SQVTM, CDR2 ANQGSEA. The chain's CDR3 is CSVKGGPILVQETQYF. Together with reference TRBV29-1 and TRBJ2-5, the CDR3 gives the full variable domain: SAVISQKPSRDICQRGTSLTIQCQVDSQVTMMFWYRQQPGQSLTLIATANQGSEATYESGFVIDKFPISRPNLTFSTLTVSNMSPEDSSIYLCSVKGGPILVQETQYFGPGTRLLVL.